This T cell receptor beta chain was documented in a study of OX40 agonist ivuxolimab in advanced cancers. This clone is medium-sized in the sample. Assay used: immunoSEQ multiplex PCR; TCRdb lists only in-frame clones, some missing. The table includes fewer than 95,000 clones, 70% to 90% detected once. The source was CD4+ or CD8+ T cells sorted from blood, collected in a trial of the OX40 agonist ivuxolimab. This clonotype was sampled from an adult with an advanced solid tumor such as melanoma, head and neck, liver or kidney cancer.

In DNA form, the CDR3 reads TGTGCCAGCAGTTCCCCCGGGCAGGGGGGGAACACTGAAGCTTTCTTT. It is translated as CASSSPGQGGNTEAFF. The gene calls are TRBV6-5 and TRBJ1-1, with TRBD1 matching 7 bases. This CDR3 comprises 16 residues. In germline, CDR1 is MNHEY, CDR2 SVGAGI. Trimming cost V 4 bases and J 1 base; bases outside gene matches: 9.